This TCR beta chain was obtained from a study of technical replicates of blood from a few donors. The J segment lost 11 bases and the V segment lost 5 bases, leaving 14 bases of the junction unmatched. This CDR3 contains 15 residues. Per the germline V gene, CDR1 is MNHEY and CDR2 is SVGAGI. The protocol was immunoSEQ multiplex PCR, while the TCRdb copy is restricted to in-frame clones and leaves out a portion. The table includes 11,000 to 15,000 clones, roughly 80% detected once. The clonotype originates from a human donor in good health. Sequenced material: PBMCs. This chain joins TRBV6-5 and TRBJ2-5, with 10 bases identical to TRBD2. The CDR3 nucleotides read TGTGCCAGCAGTGGCTATAGCGGGAGGCTCAAAGAGCAGTACTTC. Protein: CASSGYSGRLKEQYF.